This entry describes one TCR beta chain. The antigen is not known. With a much larger clone just one base away, this may be a read error. This sample is part of a study of regulatory T cells in long-lasting Graves disease. Study background: Persistent cases were those of Graves' disease that involved over 5 years of antithyroid drugs with positive TSH receptor antibodies.

The length of the CDR3 is 12 residues. Trimming cost V 6 bases and J 3 bases, with 9 bases left between them. Overall study results and limits: Thyroid tissue was not sampled; only peripheral blood was. Persistent disease exhibited a predilection for TRBV28, TRBJ1-2 and TRBJ2-5.

As to time point: persistent/refractory GD, antithyroid drugs over 5 years with positive TRAb. After RNA was extracted from PBMCs, the TCR library was made from it. For TCR beta, libraries came from iRepertoire HTBI primers and Arm-PCR of CDR3 regions. Authors' methods: Identification of gene segments yielded some 62 TRBV and 13 to 15 TRBJ across samples. TCRdb independently ran MiXCR on the multiplex PCR reads; one entry per CDR3 protein. Here the V and J calls rest on TCRdb's processing, not on the authors' analysis. Counted here are around 450,000 distinct CDR3 sequences, around a fifth occurring once; the ten biggest clones make up 7% to 9%.

The chain recombines TRBV12-3 or TRBV12-4 with TRBJ2-7; no clear D. This TCR came from a female donor with Graves disease. The input for sequencing was peripheral blood mononuclear cells (PBMCs), taken when the disease was refractory, from a patient treated with antithyroid drugs. The CDR3 sequence is CASSRNIYEQYF. CDR3 coding DNA: TGTGCCAGCAGCCGGAACATCTACGAGCAGTACTTC.